This T cell receptor beta chain was obtained from a study of blood T cells in healthy people across ages (dated by TCRdb to about 2015). Background for the entire study: Template switching captured roughly one uniquely barcoded TCR beta cDNA molecule per two T cells in model experiments. To track age-related changes in TCR beta repertoire diversity, the study relied on deep sequencing normalized with unique cDNA molecular identifiers. The donors were divided into four age groups: young (average roughly 15 years), middle-aged (approximately 42), aged (roughly 66) and long-lived (nearly 85). To avoid experimental bias, donors of different ages were spread randomly across the sequencing lanes. The study analyzed two additional independent replicas of 1 million unique cDNA reads from the same blood draw for two donors, one aged 18 to 29 and one aged 80 or older. Findings and caveats that apply to the study as a whole: Since profiling was done on bulk unsorted PBMCs, naive and antigen-experienced compartments could not be conclusively compared. Estimates of total diversity from one million sequenced T cells were regarded as lower bounds and underestimates. The percentage of naive T cells measured by flow cytometry correlated strongly with observed TCR beta diversity. Observed TCR beta diversity per million T cells fell roughly linearly with age, and a significant reduction was already apparent by age roughly 40. Compared with the aged group, more naive CD4+ T cells, fewer expanded clones and increased TCR diversity were shown by the long-lived group, suggesting age selection. Because the CMV infection status of the donors was unknown, age-related changes in expanded clonotypes may potentially have been confounded.

A note on this clonotype: No cognate antigen has been identified for it. No per-base quality is available; no much larger clone lies one base away.

The donors were some 39 Caucasian individuals from Russia, aged about 6 to 95 years, who were systemically healthy. About 10 milliliters of peripheral blood were drawn from each donor into EDTA-treated Vacutainer tubes. Ficoll-Paque density-gradient centrifugation was used to isolate PBMCs, with at least 6.5 million obtained per sample. Trizol reagent was used to extract total RNA from the PBMCs, yielding at least 6 micrograms per sample. For every donor, an aliquot of PBMCs went through flow cytometry to measure the percentages of naive CD45RAhigh/CD27high T cells. Spanning cysteine to phenylalanine, the CDR3 consists of 18 amino acids. The entry retains the CDR3 DNA only, 54 bases that are in frame from base 1. The germline V gene (reference sequence) specifies MNHEY as CDR1 and SMNVEV as CDR2. Trimming removed 5 bases from V and 2 bases from J; the gene matches leave 15 bases unexplained. Preparation of the library involved 5' RACE. Sequenced using an Illumina HiSeq 2500. The second PCR ran for about 7 to 11 cycles and used a J-beta primer mix along with a sample-barcoded 5' primer. A template-switch 5' adaptor carrying 12 random nucleotides introduced a unique molecular identifier onto each TCR beta cDNA molecule. Each sample yielded at least 2.5 million CDR3-containing paired-end reads. All of the RNA was converted into first-strand cDNA using the Mint cDNA synthesis kit, with a TRBC-specific oligonucleotide serving as the primer. After uracil-DNA glycosylase treatment, a first 18-cycle PCR used universal primers M1SS and BC2_uni_R on all cDNA. Under the source paper's analysis protocol: For normalization, 1 million high-quality reads were randomly selected from each sample, with every read carrying a distinct molecular identifier. Instead of being binned into consensus sequences, reads that shared molecular identifiers were thrown out. MiTCR, with a Q25 quality threshold and the strictest error-elimination algorithm, was used for CDR3 identification, clonotype clustering and error correction. A nonparametric unseen species model with Euler transformation was used to estimate a lower bound on total TCR beta diversity. TCRdb handled the public reads itself, with Q25 trimming in fastp and clone calling in MiXCR, and kept productive beta chains. Rows are unified per CDR3 protein, each entry keeping the most common DNA and genes. The V and J calls shown here were made by TCRdb, not taken from the authors' results. The sample table holds 1.5 million or so distinct CDR3 sequences, of which 42% were seen once. Around 8% of the sample lies in the top ten.

This TCR was recovered from a woman aged 18-30 years in good health. The chain joins TRBV27 to TRBJ2-3, with 8 bases aligning to TRBD2. Specimen: blood. The DNA sequence follows: TGTGCCAGCAGTCTCCCCCGTGGGGTTAGCGGGGTCACAGATACGCAGTATTTT. This codes for CASSLPRGVSGVTDTQYF.